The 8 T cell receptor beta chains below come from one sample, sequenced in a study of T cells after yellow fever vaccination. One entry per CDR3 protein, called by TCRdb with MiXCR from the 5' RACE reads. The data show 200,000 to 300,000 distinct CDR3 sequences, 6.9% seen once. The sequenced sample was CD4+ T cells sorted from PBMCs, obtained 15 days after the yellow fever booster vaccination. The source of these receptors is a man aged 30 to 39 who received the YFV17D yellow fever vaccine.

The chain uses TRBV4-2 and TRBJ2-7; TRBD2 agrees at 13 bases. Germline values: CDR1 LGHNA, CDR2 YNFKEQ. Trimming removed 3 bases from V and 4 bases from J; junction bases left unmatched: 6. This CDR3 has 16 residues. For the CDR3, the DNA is TGTGCCAGCAGCCAGGGTGGGACTAGCGGGATTTACGAGCAGTACTTC. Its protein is CASSQGGTSGIYEQYF.

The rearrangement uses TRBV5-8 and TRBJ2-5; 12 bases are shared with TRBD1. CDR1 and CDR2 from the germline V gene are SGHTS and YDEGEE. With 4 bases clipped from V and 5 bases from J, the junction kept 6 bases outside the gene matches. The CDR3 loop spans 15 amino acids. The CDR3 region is CASSRPGQGAETQYF. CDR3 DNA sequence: TGTGCCAGCAGCAGACCGGGACAGGGGGCGGAGACCCAGTACTTC.

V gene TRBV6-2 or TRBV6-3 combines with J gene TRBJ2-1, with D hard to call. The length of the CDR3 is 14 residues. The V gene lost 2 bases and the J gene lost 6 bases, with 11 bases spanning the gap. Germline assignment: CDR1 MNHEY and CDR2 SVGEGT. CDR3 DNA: TGTGCCAGCAGTTACCCCCGGTCCCTCAATGAGCAGTTCTTC. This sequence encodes CASSYPRSLNEQFF.

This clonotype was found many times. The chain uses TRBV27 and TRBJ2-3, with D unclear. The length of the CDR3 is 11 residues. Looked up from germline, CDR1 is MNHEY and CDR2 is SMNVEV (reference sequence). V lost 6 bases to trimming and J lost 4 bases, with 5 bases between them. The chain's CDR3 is CASSLPDTQYF. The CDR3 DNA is TGTGCCAGCAGCCTTCCAGATACGCAGTATTTT.

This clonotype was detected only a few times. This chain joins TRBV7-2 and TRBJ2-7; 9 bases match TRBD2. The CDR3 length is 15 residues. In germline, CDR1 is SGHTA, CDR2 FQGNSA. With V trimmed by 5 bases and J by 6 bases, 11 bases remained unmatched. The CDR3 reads CASSNKRAGGLEQYF. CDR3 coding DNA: TGTGCCAGCAGCAACAAAAGAGCGGGAGGTCTCGAGCAGTACTTC.

The CDR3 region has the DNA TGCAGCGTTGTCAGGGGGAACACTGAAGCTTTCTTT. Residues: CSVVRGNTEAFF. This rearrangement joins TRBV29-1 to TRBJ1-1, with TRBD1 as a possible D gene (6 bases). Trimming pared 4 bases from V and 1 base from J, leaving 7 bases between. Germline CDR1 is SQVTM and CDR2 is ANQGSEA. This CDR3 contains 12 residues. The full variable domain, with the rest looked up from reference TRBV29-1 and TRBJ1-1, is SAVISQKPSRDICQRGTSLTIQCQVDSQVTMMFWYRQQPGQSLTLIATANQGSEATYESGFVIDKFPISRPNLTFSTLTVSNMSPEDSSIYLCSVVRGNTEAFFGQGTRLTVV.

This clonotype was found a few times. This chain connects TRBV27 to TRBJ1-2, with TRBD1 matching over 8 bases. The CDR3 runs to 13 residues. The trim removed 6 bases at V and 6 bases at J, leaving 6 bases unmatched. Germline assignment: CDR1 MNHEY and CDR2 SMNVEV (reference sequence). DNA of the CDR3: TGTGCCAGCAGCATCAGGGGGCCGAATGGCTACACCTTC. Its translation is CASSIRGPNGYTF.

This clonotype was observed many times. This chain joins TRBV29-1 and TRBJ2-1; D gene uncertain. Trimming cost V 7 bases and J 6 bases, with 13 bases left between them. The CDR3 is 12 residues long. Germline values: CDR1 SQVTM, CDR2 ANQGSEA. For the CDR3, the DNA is TGCAGCGCCATACAGCTAGGCAATGAGCAGTTCTTC. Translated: CSAIQLGNEQFF.